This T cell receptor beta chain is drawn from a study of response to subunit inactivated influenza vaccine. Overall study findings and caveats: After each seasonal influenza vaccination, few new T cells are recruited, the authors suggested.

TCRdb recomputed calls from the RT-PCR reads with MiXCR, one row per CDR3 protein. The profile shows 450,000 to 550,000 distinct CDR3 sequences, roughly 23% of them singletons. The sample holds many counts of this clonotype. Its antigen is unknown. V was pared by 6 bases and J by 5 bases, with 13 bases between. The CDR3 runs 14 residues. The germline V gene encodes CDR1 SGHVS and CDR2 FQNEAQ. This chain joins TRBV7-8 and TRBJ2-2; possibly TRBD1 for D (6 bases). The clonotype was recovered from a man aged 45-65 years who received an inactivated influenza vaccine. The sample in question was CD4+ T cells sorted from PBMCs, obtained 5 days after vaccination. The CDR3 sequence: CASSQTGSTGELFF. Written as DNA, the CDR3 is TGTGCCAGCAGTCAAACAGGGTCAACCGGGGAGCTGTTTTTT.